Detailed here is one T cell receptor (beta chain). What it recognizes is unknown. This record belongs to a study of shared clonotypes between healthy human individuals. Overall study results and limits: Apart from blood, nothing was sampled; tissue repertoires likely differ. Limitation of the genetic and exposure-history diversity represented came from the few donors.

TCRdb's copy holds only in-frame clones and misses some; the assay was immunoSEQ multiplex PCR. The sample has some 1.4 million clones; approximately 97% are singletons. V lost 5 bases and J lost 8, with 19 bases in between. Per germline, CDR1 SGHTA and CDR2 FQGTGA. This CDR3 is built from 15 residues. Sequencing used naive CD4+ T cells sorted from blood. As for subset: CD45RA+ positively selected. The chain joins TRBV7-3 to TRBJ2-1; possibly TRBD2 for D (6 bases). This sequence was found in a man younger than 45 in good health. CDR3 DNA: TGTGCCAGCAGCAGAGTCCGGGACTCTCTCGATGAGCAGTTCTTC. Protein: CASSRVRDSLDEQFF.